This T cell receptor (beta chain) is drawn from a study of regulatory T cells in long-lasting Graves disease. Through Arm-PCR of CDR3 regions and iRepertoire HTBI primers, TCR beta libraries were built. As handled by the study authors: Gene usage covered 62 TRBV and about 15 TRBJ segments. MiXCR, run by TCRdb on the multiplex PCR reads, gives a single entry per CDR3 protein. TCRdb, not the original authors, processed these V and J calls. The sample carries approximately 400,000 distinct CDR3 sequences, roughly 25% recorded once. This clonotype was seen many times. Time point described: persistent/refractory GD, antithyroid drugs over 5 years with positive TRAb. Making the TCR library involved RNA that had been extracted from PBMCs. Germline trimming cut 4 bases from V and 7 bases from J; bases unmatched to any gene: 4. The CDR3 is made up of 13 amino acids. Germline loops: CDR1 SEHNR, CDR2 FQNEAQ (reference sequence).

Sample: peripheral blood mononuclear cells (PBMCs), taken when the disease was refractory, from a patient treated with antithyroid drugs. This chain joins TRBV7-9 and TRBJ2-5; 9 positions match TRBD1. The source of this sequence is a middle-aged woman with Graves disease. The CDR3 DNA sequence: TGTGCCAGCAGCTCACAGGGGGCGGTGACCCAGTACTTC. The encoded protein is CASSSQGAVTQYF.